The TCR beta chain under discussion was sequenced for a study of blood T cell repertoires in COVID-19. Profiled with immunoSEQ multiplex PCR; TCRdb holds only in-frame clones, not every one. The table records around 130,000 clones, more than 60% of them present only once. The receptor's source is a man aged 50-60 years with acute or convalescent COVID-19. The sample comprised peripheral blood.

The CDR3 loop reads CASSLGRGPGNTIYF. As DNA, the CDR3 is TGTGCCAGCAGCTTGGGCAGGGGGCCTGGAAACACCATATATTTT. This chain connects TRBV5-6 to TRBJ1-3, with 8 bases identical to TRBD1. Per the germline V gene, CDR1 is SGHDT and CDR2 is YYEEEE. CDR3 size: 15 residues. After removal of 0 bases from V and 2 bases from J, the junction contained 1 base not matched to a gene.